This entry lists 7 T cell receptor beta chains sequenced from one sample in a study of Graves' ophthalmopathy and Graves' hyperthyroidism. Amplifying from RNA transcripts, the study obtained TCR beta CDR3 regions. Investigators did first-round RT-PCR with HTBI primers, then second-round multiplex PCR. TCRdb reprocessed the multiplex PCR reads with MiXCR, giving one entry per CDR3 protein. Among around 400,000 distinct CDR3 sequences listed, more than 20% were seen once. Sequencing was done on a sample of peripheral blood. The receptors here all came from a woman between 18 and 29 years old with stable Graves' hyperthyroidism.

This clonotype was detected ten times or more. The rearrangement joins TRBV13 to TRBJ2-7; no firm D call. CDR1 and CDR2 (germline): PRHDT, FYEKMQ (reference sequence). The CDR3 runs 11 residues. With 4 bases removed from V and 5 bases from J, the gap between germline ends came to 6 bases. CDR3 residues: CASSSGDEQYF. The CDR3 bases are TGTGCCAGCAGCTCTGGTGACGAGCAGTACTTC.

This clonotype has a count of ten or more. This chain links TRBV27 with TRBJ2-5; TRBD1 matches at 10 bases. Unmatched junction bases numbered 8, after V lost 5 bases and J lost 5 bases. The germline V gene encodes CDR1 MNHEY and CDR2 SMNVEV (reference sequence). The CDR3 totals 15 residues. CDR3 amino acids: CASSPSGQGRETQYF. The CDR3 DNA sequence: TGTGCCAGCAGTCCTTCGGGACAGGGGAGGGAGACCCAGTACTTC.

The CDR3 loop reads CASSFYRDQTQYF. The CDR3 nucleotides are TGTGCCAGCAGTTTTTACAGGGACCAGACCCAGTACTTC. The chain employs TRBV12-3 or TRBV12-4 and TRBJ2-5; perhaps TRBD1 as D (6 bases). This CDR3 has 13 residues. Trimming stripped 3 bases from V and 6 bases from J, with 11 bases between.

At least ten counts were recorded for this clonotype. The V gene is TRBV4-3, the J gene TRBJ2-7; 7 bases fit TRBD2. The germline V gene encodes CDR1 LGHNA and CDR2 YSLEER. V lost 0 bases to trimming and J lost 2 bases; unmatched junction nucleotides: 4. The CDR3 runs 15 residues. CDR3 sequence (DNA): TGCGCCAGCAGCCAAGATGGGAGGGGTACCTACGAGCAGTACTTC. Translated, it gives CASSQDGRGTYEQYF.

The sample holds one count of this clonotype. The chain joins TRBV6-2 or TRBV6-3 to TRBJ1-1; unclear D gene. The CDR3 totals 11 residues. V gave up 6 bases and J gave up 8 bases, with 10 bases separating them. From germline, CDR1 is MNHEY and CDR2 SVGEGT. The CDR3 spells CASSQTTEAFF. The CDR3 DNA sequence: TGTGCCAGCAGCCAAACTACAGAAGCTTTCTTT.

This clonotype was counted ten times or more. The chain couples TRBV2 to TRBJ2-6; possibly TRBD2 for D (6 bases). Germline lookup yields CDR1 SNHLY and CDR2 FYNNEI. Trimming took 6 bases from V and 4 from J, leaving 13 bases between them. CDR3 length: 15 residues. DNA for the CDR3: TGTGCCAGCAGATCTGGAGGGCGGGGGGCCAACGTCCTGACTTTC. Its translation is CASRSGGRGANVLTF.

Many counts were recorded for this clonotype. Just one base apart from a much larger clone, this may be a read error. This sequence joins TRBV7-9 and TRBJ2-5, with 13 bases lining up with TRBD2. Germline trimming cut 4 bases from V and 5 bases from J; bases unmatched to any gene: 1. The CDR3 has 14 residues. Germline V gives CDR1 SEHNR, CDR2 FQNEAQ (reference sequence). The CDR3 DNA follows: TGTGCCAGCAGCTGGACTAGCGGGAGTGAGACCCAGTACTTC. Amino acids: CASSWTSGSETQYF.